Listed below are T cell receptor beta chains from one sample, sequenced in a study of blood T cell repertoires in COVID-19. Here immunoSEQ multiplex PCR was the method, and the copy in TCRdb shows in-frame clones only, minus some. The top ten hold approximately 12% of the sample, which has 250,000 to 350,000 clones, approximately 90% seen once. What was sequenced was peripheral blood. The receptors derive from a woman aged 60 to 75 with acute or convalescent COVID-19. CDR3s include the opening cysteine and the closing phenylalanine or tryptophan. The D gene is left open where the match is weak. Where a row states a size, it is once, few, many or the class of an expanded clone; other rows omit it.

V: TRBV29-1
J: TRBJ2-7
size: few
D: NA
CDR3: CSVTGMAYEQYF
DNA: TGCAGCGTCACAGGGATGGCCTACGAGCAGTACTTC

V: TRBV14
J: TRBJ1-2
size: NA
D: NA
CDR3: CASSRGEENYGYTF
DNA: TGTGCCAGCAGCCGGGGGGAAGAGAACTATGGCTACACCTTC

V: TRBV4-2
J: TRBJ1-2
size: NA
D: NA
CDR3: CASSQELSYGYTF
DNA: TGTGCCAGCAGCCAAGAGCTGAGCTATGGCTACACCTTC

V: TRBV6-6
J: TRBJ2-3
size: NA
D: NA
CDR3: CASRTGDTSTDTQYF
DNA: TGTGCCAGCCGCACAGGAGACACTAGCACAGATACGCAGTATTTT

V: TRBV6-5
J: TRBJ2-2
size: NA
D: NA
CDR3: CASSYWQVNTGELFF
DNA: TGTGCCAGCAGTTACTGGCAGGTGAACACCGGGGAGCTGTTTTTT

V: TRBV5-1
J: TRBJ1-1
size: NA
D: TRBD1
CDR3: CASSSTGGFTEAFF
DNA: TGCGCCAGCAGCTCCACAGGGGGCTTCACTGAAGCTTTCTTT

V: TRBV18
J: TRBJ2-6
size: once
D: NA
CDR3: CASSPFRDTVAPGANVLTF
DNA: TGTGCCAGCTCACCATTTCGGGACACCGTAGCCCCTGGGGCCAACGTCCTGACTTTC

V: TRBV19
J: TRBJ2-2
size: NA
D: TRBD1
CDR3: CASSRDRGTGELFF
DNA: TGTGCCAGTAGTAGGGACAGGGGCACCGGGGAGCTGTTTTTT

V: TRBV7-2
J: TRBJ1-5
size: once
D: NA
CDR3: CASSLEVQGTQPQHF
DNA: TGTGCCAGCAGCTTAGAGGTCCAGGGGACTCAGCCCCAGCATTTT

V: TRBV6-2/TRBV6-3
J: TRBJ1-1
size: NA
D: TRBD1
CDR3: CASSRRANRGFEAFF
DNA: TGTGCCAGCAGCCGACGGGCGAACAGGGGCTTTGAAGCTTTCTTT

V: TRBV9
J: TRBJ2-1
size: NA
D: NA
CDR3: CASSAYGQSSSYNEQFF
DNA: TGTGCCAGCAGCGCATATGGACAGTCGAGCTCCTACAATGAGCAGTTCTTC

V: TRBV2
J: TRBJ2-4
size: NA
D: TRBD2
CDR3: CASSGGTSGGHIQYF
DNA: TGTGCCAGCAGTGGAGGGACTAGCGGGGGTCACATTCAGTACTTC

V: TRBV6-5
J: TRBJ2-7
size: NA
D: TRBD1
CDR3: CASISQRAGGYEQYF
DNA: TGTGCCAGCATCTCCCAGAGGGCAGGGGGCTACGAGCAGTACTTC

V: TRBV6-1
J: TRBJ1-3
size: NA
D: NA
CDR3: CASSEAGGAGNTIYF
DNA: TGTGCCAGCAGTGAAGCAGGAGGGGCTGGAAACACCATATATTTT

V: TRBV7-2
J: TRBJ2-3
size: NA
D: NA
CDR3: CASSGAEGTSTDTQYF
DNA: TGTGCCAGCAGCGGGGCCGAGGGGACTAGCACAGATACGCAGTATTTT

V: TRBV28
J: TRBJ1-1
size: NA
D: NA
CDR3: CASTWGGPGEAFF
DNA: TGTGCCAGCACCTGGGGGGGGCCGGGTGAAGCTTTCTTT

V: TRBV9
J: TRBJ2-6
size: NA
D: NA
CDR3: CASSVEQGAGANVLTF
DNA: TGTGCCAGCAGCGTAGAACAGGGAGCCGGGGCCAACGTCCTGACTTTC

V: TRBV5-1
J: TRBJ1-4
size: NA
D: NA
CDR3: CASSLTGIEEKLFF
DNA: TGCGCCAGCAGCTTGACAGGGATAGAGGAAAAACTGTTTTTT

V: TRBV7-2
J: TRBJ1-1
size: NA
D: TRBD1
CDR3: CASSLRDYGGQGATEAFF
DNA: TGTGCCAGCAGCTTAAGGGATTATGGGGGACAGGGGGCGACTGAAGCTTTCTTT

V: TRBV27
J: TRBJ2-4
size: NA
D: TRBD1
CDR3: CASSPQGPQILAKNIQYF
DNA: TGTGCCAGCAGTCCACAGGGGCCCCAGATACTAGCCAAAAACATTCAGTACTTC

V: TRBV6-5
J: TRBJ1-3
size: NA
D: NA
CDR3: CASRPIGASGNTIYF
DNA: TGTGCCAGCAGACCTATTGGGGCCTCTGGAAACACCATATATTTT

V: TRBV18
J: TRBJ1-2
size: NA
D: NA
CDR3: CASSPAETAIYGYTF
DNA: TGTGCCAGCTCACCTGCCGAGACAGCTATCTATGGCTACACCTTC

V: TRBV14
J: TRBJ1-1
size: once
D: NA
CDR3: CASSQVEAGFLNTEAFF
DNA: TGTGCCAGCAGCCAAGTCGAGGCAGGGTTTTTGAACACTGAAGCTTTCTTT

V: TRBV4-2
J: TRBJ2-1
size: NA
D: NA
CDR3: CASSQGGPSYNEQFF
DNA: TGTGCCAGCAGCCAAGGCGGTCCATCCTACAATGAGCAGTTCTTC

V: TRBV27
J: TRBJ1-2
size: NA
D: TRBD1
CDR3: CASSPGTGVNYGYTF
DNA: TGTGCCAGCAGCCCAGGGACAGGGGTTAACTATGGCTACACCTTC

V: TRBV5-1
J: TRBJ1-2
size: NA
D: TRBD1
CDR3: CASSFDRARRYTF
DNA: TGCGCCAGCAGCTTTGACAGGGCCAGACGCTACACCTTC

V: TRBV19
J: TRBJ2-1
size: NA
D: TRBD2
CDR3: CASSSAAGLAFFGEQFF
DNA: TGTGCCAGTAGTTCAGCGGCGGGACTAGCGTTCTTTGGTGAGCAGTTCTTC

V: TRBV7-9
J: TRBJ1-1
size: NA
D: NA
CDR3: CASSLKSAGSTEAFF
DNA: TGTGCCAGCAGCTTAAAGTCCGCTGGGAGCACTGAAGCTTTCTTT

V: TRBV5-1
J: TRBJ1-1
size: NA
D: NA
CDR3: CASSLLSDMNTEAFF
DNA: TGCGCCAGCAGCTTGTTGTCAGACATGAACACTGAAGCTTTCTTT

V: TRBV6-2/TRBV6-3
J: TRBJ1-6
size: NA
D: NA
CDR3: CASSYSTLRFYNSPLHF
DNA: TGTGCCAGCAGTTACTCGACTCTAAGATTCTATAATTCACCCCTCCACTTT

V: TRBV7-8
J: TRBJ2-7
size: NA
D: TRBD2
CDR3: CASSLGVGGAGGSSYEQYF
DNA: TGTGCCAGCAGCTTAGGGGTCGGTGGAGCGGGGGGGAGCTCCTACGAGCAGTACTTC

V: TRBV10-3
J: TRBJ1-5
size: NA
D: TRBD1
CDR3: CAISETGGNQPQHF
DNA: TGTGCCATCAGTGAGACAGGGGGCAATCAGCCCCAGCATTTT

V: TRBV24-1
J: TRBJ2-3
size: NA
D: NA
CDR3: CATSDRTGPTDTQYF
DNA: TGTGCCACCAGTGATCGAACAGGGCCGACAGATACGCAGTATTTT

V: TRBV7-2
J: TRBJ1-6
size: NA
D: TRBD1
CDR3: CASSSTGGNSPLHF
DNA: TGTGCCAGCAGCTCGACAGGGGGCAATTCACCCCTCCACTTT

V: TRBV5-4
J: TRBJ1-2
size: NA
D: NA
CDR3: CASIAGDSGTSNYGYTF
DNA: TGTGCCAGCATCGCGGGGGATTCCGGGACCTCTAACTATGGCTACACCTTC

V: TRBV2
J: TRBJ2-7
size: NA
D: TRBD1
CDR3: CASSPRTGVAHEQYF
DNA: TGTGCCAGCAGTCCACGGACAGGGGTGGCCCACGAGCAGTACTTC

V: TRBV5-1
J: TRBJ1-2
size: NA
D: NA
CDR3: CASSLVGGANYGYTF
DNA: TGCGCCAGCAGCTTGGTTGGGGGGGCCAACTATGGCTACACCTTC

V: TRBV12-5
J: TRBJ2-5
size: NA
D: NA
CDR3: CASGLTEETQYF
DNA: TGTGCTAGTGGTTTAACGGAAGAGACCCAGTACTTC

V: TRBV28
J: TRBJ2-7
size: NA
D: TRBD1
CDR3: CASSGTGTGVYEQYF
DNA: TGTGCCAGCAGTGGTACCGGGACAGGGGTCTACGAGCAGTACTTC

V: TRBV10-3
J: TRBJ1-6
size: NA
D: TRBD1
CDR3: CAISESLITGDNSPLHF
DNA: TGTGCCATCAGTGAGTCCCTTATCACAGGGGATAATTCACCCCTCCACTTT

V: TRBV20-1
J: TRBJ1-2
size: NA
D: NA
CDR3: CSARGSYGYTF
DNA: TGCAGTGCTAGGGGGAGCTATGGCTACACCTTC

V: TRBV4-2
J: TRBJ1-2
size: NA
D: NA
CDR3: CASSQDLTGGHGYTF
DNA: TGTGCCAGCAGCCAAGATTTGACCGGGGGGCATGGCTACACCTTC

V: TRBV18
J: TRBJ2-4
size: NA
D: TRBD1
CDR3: CASSPTGTGLAKNIQYF
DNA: TGTGCCAGCTCACCTACCGGGACAGGGCTAGCCAAAAACATTCAGTACTTC

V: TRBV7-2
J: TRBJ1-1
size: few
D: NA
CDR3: CASRPSVRTEAFF
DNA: TGTGCCAGCAGGCCGTCGGTGAGAACTGAAGCTTTCTTT

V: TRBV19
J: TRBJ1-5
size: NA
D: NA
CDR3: CASSMREAGNQPQHF
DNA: TGTGCCAGTAGTATGAGGGAGGCGGGAAATCAGCCCCAGCATTTT

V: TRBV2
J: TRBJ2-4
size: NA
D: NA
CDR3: CASSERIRERVKNIQYF
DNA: TGTGCCAGCAGTGAAAGAATCCGGGAGAGGGTCAAAAACATTCAGTACTTC

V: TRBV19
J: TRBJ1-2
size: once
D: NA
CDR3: CASRVPANYGYTF
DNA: TGTGCCAGCCGGGTCCCTGCTAACTATGGCTACACCTTC

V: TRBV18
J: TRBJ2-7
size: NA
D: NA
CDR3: CASQDVGMAYEQYF
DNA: TGTGCCAGCCAGGATGTGGGCATGGCGTACGAGCAGTACTTC

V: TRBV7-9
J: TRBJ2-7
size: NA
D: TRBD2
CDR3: CASSLSSGPYEQYF
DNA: TGTGCCAGCAGCCTTTCTAGCGGACCATACGAGCAGTACTTC

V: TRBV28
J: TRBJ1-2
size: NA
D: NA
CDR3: CASTDTANYGYTF
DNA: TGTGCCAGCACAGACACAGCTAACTATGGCTACACCTTC

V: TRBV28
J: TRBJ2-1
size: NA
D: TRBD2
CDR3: CATGGGNEQFF
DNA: TGTGCCACCGGGGGGGGCAACGAGCAGTTCTTC

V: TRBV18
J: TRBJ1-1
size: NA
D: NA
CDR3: CASSPSLNTEAFF
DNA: TGTGCCAGCTCACCATCACTAAACACTGAAGCTTTCTTT

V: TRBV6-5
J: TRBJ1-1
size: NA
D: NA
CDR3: CASRKGTEAFF
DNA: TGTGCCAGCAGGAAGGGGACTGAAGCTTTCTTT